This entry lists 9 T cell receptor beta chains sequenced from one sample in a study of T cell changes during pregnancy in multiple sclerosis. The repertoire was sequenced with immunoSEQ multiplex PCR; TCRdb's copy has only in-frame clones and lacks some. The repertoire holds tens of thousands of clones, with about 92% as singletons. The material sequenced was CD8+ T cells from peripheral blood mononuclear cells, taken before pregnancy. These receptors were collected from a female donor with multiple sclerosis, enrolled in a pregnancy study.

In DNA, the CDR3 is TGTGCCAGCACCACGGGAGGGCAGGGCCGGGCAGATACGCAGTATTTT. It is translated as CASTTGGQGRADTQYF. The chain is built from TRBV11-2 and TRBJ2-3; 8 nucleotides line up with TRBD2. The ends lost 7 bases at V and 4 bases at J; junction bases unmatched: 13. The CDR3 has 16 residues. The V gene's germline CDR1 is SGHAT and CDR2 FQNNGV.

The chain couples TRBV7-6 to TRBJ2-2; 13 nucleotides match TRBD2. This CDR3 comprises 17 residues. In germline, CDR1 is SGHVS, CDR2 FNYEAQ. V lost 5 bases to trimming and J lost 5 bases; unmatched junction nucleotides: 8. The CDR3 region is CASSHDRLAGGTGELFF. CDR3 DNA: TGTGCCAGCAGCCACGACCGACTAGCGGGAGGAACCGGGGAGCTGTTTTTT.

This clone has a single count. The V call is TRBV19, the J call TRBJ1-5; TRBD1 matches at 8 bases. Germline trimming cut 5 bases from V and 7 bases from J; bases unmatched to any gene: 7. The CDR3 covers 14 residues. CDR1 is LNHDA, CDR2 SQIVND, per germline (reference sequence). In DNA, the CDR3 is TGTGCCAGTAGTGCGCAGGGGGCACTGCAGCCCCAGCATTTT. Its translation is CASSAQGALQPQHF.

V and J are TRBV27 and TRBJ2-7; a possible D gene is TRBD1 (5 bases). CDR3 length: 15 amino acids. V lost 4 bases to trimming and J lost 0 bases, with 13 bases between them. Germline CDR1 and CDR2: MNHEY and SMNVEV (reference sequence). CDR3 DNA sequence: TGTGCCAGCAGTTACGCCACAGGAAGCTCCTACGAGCAGTACTTC. The encoded protein is CASSYATGSSYEQYF.

This chain links TRBV5-5 with TRBJ2-1, with TRBD2 identical over 8 bases. Germline V gives CDR1 SGHKS, CDR2 YYEKEE (reference sequence). The CDR3 totals 15 residues. V was clipped by 0 bases and J by 7 bases; unmatched bases: 6. CDR3 bases: TGTGCCAGCAGCTTGGATCAGCGGGAGATTAATGAGCAGTTCTTC. It encodes CASSLDQREINEQFF.

This clone was detected once. The chain combines TRBV5-1 with TRBJ2-7, with 8 bases aligning to TRBD1. The CDR3 consists of 15 residues. V shed 4 bases, J shed 2 bases, and the junction held 8 bases outside the gene matches. Germline loops: CDR1 SGHRS, CDR2 YFSETQ. This chain's CDR3 is CASSPDRGNPYEQYF. The DNA for the CDR3 is TGCGCCAGCAGCCCCGACAGGGGAAATCCCTACGAGCAGTACTTC.

V usage is TRBV19 and J usage is TRBJ1-1, with D possibly being TRBD1 (6 bases). CDR1 is LNHDA and CDR2 is SQIVND in the germline V gene (reference sequence). This CDR3 has 16 amino acids. V lost 6 bases to trimming and J lost 3 bases, with 20 bases between them. CDR3 DNA: TGTGCCAGTAGCTTCTACAGGGATCAGCCTTACACTGAAGCTTTCTTT. Translating it yields CASSFYRDQPYTEAFF.

This rearrangement joins TRBV19 to TRBJ2-3; D possibly corresponds to TRBD1 (5 bases). CDR3 length equals 17 residues. Trimming took off 2 bases at V and 1 base at J, with 16 bases between the two ends. CDR1 is LNHDA, CDR2 SQIVND, per germline (reference sequence). CDR3 region: CASSIMLGAIGTDTQYF. In DNA, the CDR3 is TGTGCCAGTAGTATAATGCTAGGGGCTATCGGCACAGATACGCAGTATTTT.

This chain uses TRBV5-6 with TRBJ2-7, with D maybe TRBD2 (7 bases). CDR3 length equals 14 residues. Germline CDR1 is SGHDT and CDR2 is YYEEEE. V lost 0 bases and J 2 bases, leaving 9 bases between the germline ends. CDR3 loop: CASSLDGGPYEQYF. CDR3 nucleotides: TGTGCCAGCAGCTTGGACGGGGGGCCCTACGAGCAGTACTTC.